Below, 18 T cell receptor beta chains from the same sample are listed, as sequenced in a study of blood T cell repertoires in COVID-19. This table comes from immunoSEQ multiplex PCR, and its TCRdb copy is limited to in-frame clones, with some not included. This sample has 84,000 or so clones, with 75% to 80% found just once. The sequencing input was peripheral blood. These receptors all stem from a man in his sixties or seventies with COVID-19, enrolled during active disease.

The rearrangement uses TRBV19 and TRBJ2-7; 7 bases fit TRBD2. The trim removed 6 bases at V and 5 bases at J, leaving 22 bases unmatched. The length of the CDR3 is 18 residues. CDR1 and CDR2 (germline): LNHDA, SQIVND (reference sequence). The CDR3: CASSFSSGANIGRNEQYF. The CDR3 nucleotides read TGTGCCAGTAGCTTTTCAAGCGGAGCTAACATCGGGAGGAACGAGCAGTACTTC.

V is TRBV6-6 and J is TRBJ2-7; 8 positions agree with TRBD1. The trim removed 3 bases at V and 2 bases at J, leaving 6 bases unmatched. CDR1 and CDR2 from the germline V gene are MNHNY and SVGAGI (reference sequence). The CDR3 is made up of 15 amino acids. CDR3 in amino acids: CASSYLKGQAYEQYF. For the CDR3, the DNA is TGTGCCAGCAGTTATTTGAAGGGACAGGCCTACGAGCAGTACTTC.

This clone has only a few counts. V gene TRBV6-2 or TRBV6-3 combines with J gene TRBJ2-7; 8 bases are a match to TRBD1. Per the germline V gene, CDR1 is MNHEY and CDR2 is SVGEGT. Losses at the gene ends were 2 bases for V and 10 bases for J; bases not matched to a gene: 7. CDR3 length: 13 residues. CDR3 DNA sequence: TGTGCCAGCAGTTACCAGGACAGGGAAGAACAGTACTTC. It specifies CASSYQDREEQYF.

The chain is built from TRBV5-5 and TRBJ1-2, with 8 bases identical to TRBD1. Germline CDR1 and CDR2: SGHKS and YYEKEE (reference sequence). Trimming took 6 bases from V and 1 from J; bases not matched to a gene: 8. The CDR3 spans 15 residues. The CDR3: CASTLGQGNNYGYTF. CDR3 in DNA: TGTGCCAGCACCCTCGGACAGGGTAATAACTATGGCTACACCTTC.

This clone was detected a few times. The rearrangement joins TRBV30 to TRBJ1-2, with D possibly matching TRBD1 (6 bases). CDR3 size: 17 residues. Germline V gene sequence: CDR1 GTSNPN, CDR2 SVGIG (reference sequence). The ends were cut back, 8 bases at V and 2 bases at J, with 27 bases in the middle. This chain's CDR3 is CAGREGPKWTDNYGYTF. The CDR3 region has the DNA TGTGCCGGTCGAGAGGGGCCTAAATGGACAGACAACTATGGCTACACCTTC.

The CDR3 spells CAIGAGRGSYNEQFF. For the CDR3, the DNA is TGTGCCATCGGAGCGGGGCGAGGTAGCTACAATGAGCAGTTCTTC. V and J are TRBV10-3 and TRBJ2-1, with 7 bases identical to TRBD2. The ends lost 8 bases at V and 3 bases at J; junction bases unmatched: 10. Germline V CDR1 and CDR2: ENHRY, SYGVKD. The CDR3 consists of 15 residues.

CDR3 sequence: CSASKRLGTADTQYF. The CDR3 DNA reads TGCAGTGCTAGTAAGAGACTAGGGACCGCAGATACGCAGTATTTT. V and J are TRBV20-1 and TRBJ2-3, with a tentative D call TRBD2 (6 bases). CDR3 size: 15 residues. V lost 3 bases to trimming and J lost 4 bases, with 17 bases between them. Germline-derived CDR1 and CDR2 are DFQATT and SNEGSKA (reference sequence).

This chain links TRBV10-3 with TRBJ1-2, with TRBD1 matching over 10 bases. The CDR3 contains 14 residues. V gave up 10 bases and J gave up 2 bases; unmatched junction bases: 7. Per the germline V gene, CDR1 is ENHRY and CDR2 is SYGVKD. Here the CDR3 DNA reads TGTGCCACTTGCCCGGGACAGGGGAACTATGGCTACACCTTC. It yields the protein CATCPGQGNYGYTF.

The chain recombines TRBV6-2 or TRBV6-3 with TRBJ1-1; possibly TRBD1 for D (6 bases). The CDR3 sequence is 16 residues long. V was shortened by 2 bases and J by 4 bases, with 17 bases between the two germline ends. Germline assignment: CDR1 MNHEY and CDR2 SVGEGT. The DNA of the CDR3 is TGTGCCAGCAGTTACGCCAGGGACATCATGAGCACTGAAGCTTTCTTT. Its protein product is CASSYARDIMSTEAFF.

This chain links TRBV5-1 with TRBJ2-3; D is possibly TRBD1 (6 bases). This CDR3 comprises 15 residues. The germline V gene has CDR1 SGHRS and CDR2 YFSETQ. The germline V and J ends were trimmed by 2 bases and 1 base, with 11 bases remaining between them. As DNA, the CDR3 is TGCGCCAGCAGCTTTGCACAGGGCGGCACAGATACGCAGTATTTT. It encodes CASSFAQGGTDTQYF.

This clone was observed a handful of times. V is TRBV5-1 and J is TRBJ1-2, with D possibly TRBD1 on 6 matching bases. Germline V CDR1 and CDR2: SGHRS, YFSETQ. V lost 5 bases and J lost 4, with 12 bases in between. This CDR3 comprises 13 residues. Written as DNA, the CDR3 is TGCGCCAGCAGGTTAGGACAGCCCTATGGCTACACCTTC. It encodes CASRLGQPYGYTF.

The rearrangement uses TRBV12-3 or TRBV12-4 and TRBJ1-2; 7 bases map to TRBD1. The ends lost 6 bases at V and 8 bases at J; junction bases unmatched: 9. CDR3 length equals 13 residues. The CDR3 nucleotides are TGTGCCAGCAGCCAAAAGGGGGCAAAAGGCTACACCTTC. This codes for CASSQKGAKGYTF.

V gene TRBV28 combines with J gene TRBJ1-1; 7 bases agree with TRBD1. The V segment lost 5 bases and the J segment 7 bases; nucleotides outside the gene matches: 10. This CDR3 has 14 amino acids. Germline lookup yields CDR1 MDHEN and CDR2 SYDVKM. The chain's CDR3 is CASSLFSGGGEAFF. The DNA of the CDR3 is TGTGCCAGCAGTCTATTTTCAGGGGGAGGTGAAGCTTTCTTT.

This clone was found a few times. V is TRBV5-6 and J is TRBJ2-7; TRBD2 might be the D (5 bases). The CDR3 extends over 12 amino acids. V was pared by 4 bases and J by 2 bases, with 7 bases between. Germline CDR1 and CDR2: SGHDT and YYEEEE. The CDR3 region is CASSPGTYEQYF. The CDR3 nucleotides are TGTGCCAGCAGCCCCGGGACCTACGAGCAGTACTTC.

The chain has TRBV20-1 and TRBJ2-1; tentatively, D is TRBD1 (5 bases). This CDR3 region has 11 residues. V was trimmed by 6 bases and J by 6 bases, leaving 9 bases between them. Germline lookup yields CDR1 DFQATT and CDR2 SNEGSKA (reference sequence). CDR3 residues: CSAAQGNEQFF. Here the CDR3 DNA reads TGCAGTGCGGCGCAGGGCAATGAGCAGTTCTTC.

On this clone itself: This specimen includes other DNA sequences encoding the same CDR3. The chain recombines TRBV7-9 with TRBJ1-5, with 10 bases that match TRBD1. Looked up from germline, CDR1 is SEHNR and CDR2 is FQNEAQ (reference sequence). The CDR3 contains 16 residues. V lost 3 bases and J lost 1; bases outside the gene matches: 3. The CDR3 DNA follows: TGTGCCAGCAGCTTTGGACAGGGGGAGAGCAATCAGCCCCAGCATTTT. It specifies CASSFGQGESNQPQHF.

The V call is TRBV19, the J call TRBJ1-5; 7 bases line up with TRBD1. CDR1 is LNHDA, CDR2 SQIVND, per germline (reference sequence). The CDR3 contains 17 residues. The V gene end was trimmed by 5 bases and the J gene end by 2 bases; junction bases not matched to a gene: 12. The CDR3 coding sequence is TGTGCCAGTAGTGAAGGACAGGTTACAGGTGGCAATCAGCCCCAGCATTTT. Its translation is CASSEGQVTGGNQPQHF. Looking up the rest from reference TRBV19 and TRBJ1-5 gives the full variable domain: DGGITQSPKYLFRKEGQNVTLSCEQNLNHDAMYWYRQDPGQGLRLIYYSQIVNDFQKGDIAEGYSVSREKKESFPLTVTSAQKNPTAFYLCASSEGQVTGGNQPQHFGDGTRLSIL.

With regard to this clone: The junction departs from the called germline gene at one end, perhaps through a read error. This sequence joins TRBV7-8 and TRBJ1-5; the D gene is possibly TRBD1 (5 bases). Germline V gene data show CDR1 as SGHVS and CDR2 as FQNEAQ. The CDR3 sequence is 15 residues long. DNA for the CDR3: TGTGCCGGCAGCTCCCGACAGAATAGCAATCAGCCCCAGCATTTT. Translated, it gives CAGSSRQNSNQPQHF.